The TCR beta chain under discussion was sequenced for a study of blood T cell repertoires in COVID-19. About this clone: Other nucleotide sequences from this sample produce the same CDR3.

Trimming left V 0 bases short and J 7 bases short, with 7 bases between. This CDR3 spans 13 amino acids. From germline, CDR1 is LNHNV and CDR2 YYDKDF (reference sequence). The assay was immunoSEQ multiplex PCR, and TCRdb's table has in-frame clones only and misses some. The profile shows roughly 280,000 clones, approximately 86% of them singletons. This rearrangement joins TRBV15 to TRBJ1-5, with D unresolved. The specimen was peripheral blood. The receptor comes from a man aged 40-49 years with active or convalescent COVID-19. The CDR3 spells CATSRDRNQPQHF. CDR3 DNA: TGTGCCACCAGCAGAGACAGAAACCAGCCCCAGCATTTT.